Given below is one T cell receptor beta chain in context. The clone's antigen remains unknown. Qualities for individual bases were not recorded, and no much larger clone is one base off. The immunoSEQ Assay, a bias-controlled multiplex PCR, was used to amplify TCRbeta CDR3 regions from genomic DNA. The original pipeline was this. Nucleated cell counts per sample were estimated from amplification of reference gene primers within the assay. To quantify the absolute abundance of each unique TCRbeta CDR3 rearrangement, sequence reads were collapsed and filtered. For each sample, productive Simpson clonality was calculated as the square root of Simpson's diversity index across productive rearrangements. The table comes from immuneACCESS by way of TCRdb, which keeps in-frame sequences with V and J called. Part of the clones is missing from these tables; in studies checked, under half for an unresolved V gene and the rest for unknown reasons. The V and J calls and clone size come from that table; D and trimming were worked out from the DNA. The sample records under 350,000 clones, approximately 85% of which are singletons. Clones ranked in the top ten supply approximately 9.9% of the sample.

The sample comes from a study of blood T cell repertoires in COVID-19 (dated by TCRdb to 2020 to 2022). Broadly, across the study: Samples from collaborators originated in the United States, Italy and Spain and spanned both the acute and convalescent phases of COVID-19. The material from the prospective study consisted of cDNA or gDNA derived from T cells, B-cell-depleted T cells, or PBMCs. The dataset comprised deeply sampled blood TCRbeta repertoires from subjects exposed to, actively infected with, or recovered from COVID-19. The repertoires were released in a freely available public database intended as a resource for research on the immune response to SARS-CoV-2. Samples were obtained from the ongoing ImmuneRACE study (first 160 participants) and from over a thousand subjects provided by 6 global collaborators. The sample metadata nearly always contained a de-identified subject ID, COVID-19 status, age in years and sex. Where HLA class I and class II types were available, the types were taken from metadata supplied by the sample provider, not from assay-based typing.

The collaborating institutions used their own protocols to collect whole blood in K2EDTA tubes. For TCRbeta analysis, collaborator samples were shipped as frozen whole blood, as isolated PBMCs, or as DNA extracted from either sample type. The full study reports these points: The quantity of clinical and demographic metadata differed by source and by participant and was supplied without curation.

V loses 4 bases, J loses 8 bases, and the germline ends lie 14 bases apart. Reading the germline V gene gives CDR1 LGHNA and CDR2 YNFKEQ. There are 14 amino acids in the CDR3, from cysteine to phenylalanine inclusive. This entry keeps only the CDR3 DNA: 42 bases, framed from base 1. This clonotype was obtained from a woman in her sixties or seventies with acute or convalescent COVID-19. The sample consisted of peripheral blood. Recombination linked TRBV4-2 to TRBJ1-4; D gene: possibly TRBD1, on 6 matching bases. DNA sequence: TGTGCCAGCAGCCTGGGCACAGGGAACGAAAAACTGTTTTTT. Its product reads: CASSLGTGNEKLFF.